A selection of T cell receptor beta chains follows, all from one sample in a study of cytomegalovirus exposure and HLA in healthy donors. Generated by immunoSEQ multiplex PCR, the TCRdb table keeps only in-frame clones and is missing some. The sample records approximately 110,000 clones, nearly 75% being singletons. The source material was PBMCs. These receptors originate from a man aged 25-45 years in good health and CMV-seropositive. CDR3s include the opening cysteine and the closing phenylalanine or tryptophan. D genes are given only for firm matches. Size tells how often a clone was seen (once, few, many) or the class of an expanded clone, and some rows leave it out.

clone size	D gene	V gene	J gene	CDR3 DNA	CDR3 protein
NA	TRBD1	TRBV2	TRBJ2-7	TGTGCCAGCAGGGACCCGGGACAGGGGGCCTCCTACGAGCAGTACTTC	CASRDPGQGASYEQYF
NA	TRBD1	TRBV2	TRBJ2-2	TGTGCCAGCACTAACAGGGGAACCGGGGAGCTGTTTTTT	CASTNRGTGELFF
NA	TRBD1	TRBV6-5	TRBJ2-7	TGTGCCAGCGCTTTCGACAGGGGCTACGAGCAGTACTTC	CASAFDRGYEQYF
NA	TRBD2	TRBV10-3	TRBJ2-1	TGTGCCATCAGTGAGTTGAGCGGGGGCTACAATGAGCAGTTCTTC	CAISELSGGYNEQFF
NA	TRBD2	TRBV11-2	TRBJ2-7	TGTGCCAGCAGCGCACTAGCGGAGCAGTACTTC	CASSALAEQYF
NA	TRBD2	TRBV4-3	TRBJ2-1	TGCGCCAGCAGCCAAGCCACCGATTCTAGCGGCTCCTACAATGAGCAGTTCTTC	CASSQATDSSGSYNEQFF
NA	NA	TRBV9	TRBJ1-1	TGTGCCAGCAGCGTAGCCCCTGCAGGGTCGGACACTGAAGCTTTCTTT	CASSVAPAGSDTEAFF
NA	TRBD1	TRBV28	TRBJ1-2	TGTGCCAGCAGGGATCACCCCCGGGACAGGGTAACTGGCTACCCCTTC	CASRDHPRDRVTGYPF
NA	NA	TRBV28	TRBJ2-1	TGTGCCAGCAGTTTCTCGGGGACCTACAATGAGCAGTTCTTC	CASSFSGTYNEQFF
NA	NA	TRBV18	TRBJ1-2	TGTGCCAGCTCACCAAACCAGGACTATGGCTACCCCTTC	CASSPNQDYGYPF
NA	TRBD2	TRBV13	TRBJ2-1	TGTGCCAGCAGCGAAGCTAGCGGGGGGGCCTTCCATGAGCAGTTCTTC	CASSEASGGAFHEQFF
NA	TRBD2	TRBV6-5	TRBJ2-3	TGTGCCAGCAGTTACTCCCTAGCGGGGGGCACAGATACGCAGTATTTT	CASSYSLAGGTDTQYF
few	NA	TRBV4-2	TRBJ1-5	TGTGCCAGCAGCCTGTCAAATCAGCCCCAGCATTTT	CASSLSNQPQHF
NA	NA	TRBV18	TRBJ2-7	TGTGCCAGCTCACGCGTGCCCGGGGATTCCTTCTACGAGCAGTACTTC	CASSRVPGDSFYEQYF
NA	NA	TRBV30	TRBJ2-5	TGTGCCGGAGAAACTAGGGAACAACAAGAGACCCAGTACTTC	CAGETREQQETQYF
NA	TRBD1	TRBV19	TRBJ1-6	TGTGCCAGTAGTAGGGGCGACAGGGGGCCTAATTCACCCCTCCACTTT	CASSRGDRGPNSPLHF
NA	TRBD2	TRBV6-1	TRBJ2-2	TGTGCCAGCAGTGAGAATGGACTAGCGGGGAGCGCGAACACCGGGGAGCTGTTTTTT	CASSENGLAGSANTGELFF
NA	TRBD1	TRBV7-9	TRBJ1-1	TGTTCCAGCAGCTCTACGAAGGACAGGGACCCGTCTGAAGCTTTCTTT	CSSSSTKDRDPSEAFF
NA	TRBD1	TRBV10-3	TRBJ2-2	TGTGCCATCAGTGAAGGATCCGGGACAGGGTTCTACACCGGGGAGCTGTTTTTT	CAISEGSGTGFYTGELFF
NA	TRBD1	TRBV9	TRBJ2-2	TGTGCCAGCAGCGTAGGAGGGACAGGGGGCACCGGGGAGCTGTTTTTT	CASSVGGTGGTGELFF
few	NA	TRBV19	TRBJ2-1	TGTGCCAGTAGTACGCGACAGAAGCGCAATGAGCAGTTCTTC	CASSTRQKRNEQFF
NA	NA	TRBV2	TRBJ2-1	TGTGCCAGCAGTGATCCGAGATCGCACTCCTACAATGAGCAGTTCTTC	CASSDPRSHSYNEQFF
NA	NA	TRBV5-1	TRBJ1-4	TGCGCCAGCAGCGGACTAGGGACGGATGAAAAACTGTTTTTT	CASSGLGTDEKLFF
NA	TRBD1	TRBV6-6	TRBJ1-3	TGTGCCAGCAGTTCCGGACAGGCCGGAAACACCATATATTTT	CASSSGQAGNTIYF
NA	NA	TRBV5-4	TRBJ1-2	TGTGCCAGCAGCTTGGGCAGGGGAGACTATGGCTACACCTTC	CASSLGRGDYGYTF
NA	TRBD2	TRBV7-9	TRBJ2-5	TGTGCCAGCAGCGTATCAGCGGGGGGTTACCAAGAGACCCAGTACTTC	CASSVSAGGYQETQYF
medium-sized	TRBD1	TRBV5-1	TRBJ1-1	TGCGCCAGCAGCTCATTCGGACAGGGCGGGAACACTGAAGCTTTCTTT	CASSSFGQGGNTEAFF
NA	TRBD2	TRBV9	TRBJ2-1	TGTGCCAGCAGTGGGTGGCAGCGGGGGGCCGCTAATGAGCAGTTCTTC	CASSGWQRGAANEQFF
NA	TRBD2	TRBV4-1	TRBJ2-5	TGCGCCAGCAGCCAAGATCTGATGGGACTAGCGGGGGGGGAGACCCAGTACTTC	CASSQDLMGLAGGETQYF
NA	NA	TRBV5-4	TRBJ2-5	TGTGCCAGCAGCTTGGGGCAGCAAGAGACCCAGTACTTC	CASSLGQQETQYF
NA	TRBD1	TRBV7-2	TRBJ2-1	TGTGCCAGCAGCGCTACGGCTGGACAGGGAAACAATGAGCAGTTCTTC	CASSATAGQGNNEQFF
NA	NA	TRBV5-1	TRBJ2-1	TGCGCCAGCAGCTTAACGCCCGGCGCCAGAGGGGGCAATGAGCAGTTCTTC	CASSLTPGARGGNEQFF
NA	TRBD2	TRBV5-4	TRBJ2-7	TGTGCCAGCAGCTTGAGCGGGGGGGCAGGCGAGCAGTACTTC	CASSLSGGAGEQYF
NA	NA	TRBV2	TRBJ2-7	TGTGCCAGCAGGTTCCGCGGGATCTACGAGCAGTACTTC	CASRFRGIYEQYF
NA	NA	TRBV13	TRBJ1-1	TGTGCCAGCAGCTTAAGGGTCGGGGTGAACACTGAAGCTTTCTTT	CASSLRVGVNTEAFF